This T cell receptor (beta chain) is from a study of metastatic and nonmetastatic thyroid tumors. All patients were treatment-naive before thyroid surgery. TCRdb reprocessed the PCR reads via MiXCR. Among roughly 30,000 clones listed, more than 25% were seen once. CDR1 and CDR2 (germline): SGDLS, YYNGEE. Trimming removed 3 bases from V and 5 bases from J; junction bases left unmatched: 5. The CDR3 spans 13 residues. The chain employs TRBV9 and TRBJ2-7; 7 positions agree with TRBD1. The source material was blood. The clonotype was recovered from a female donor with papillary thyroid cancer or a benign thyroid nodule (not recorded which). Some clones in this sample may be carry-over from other donors' samples. As DNA, the CDR3 is TGTGCCAGCAGCGAACAGGGGATTGACGAGCAGTACTTC. This sequence encodes CASSEQGIDEQYF.